This is a list of T cell receptor beta chains from one sample in a study of beta chain features in type 1 diabetes. TCRdb's table, derived via immunoSEQ multiplex PCR, lists solely in-frame clones and lacks some. The repertoire consists of some 900,000 clones, with roughly 16% occurring once and the leading ten covering 0.023%. Sequencing was done on a sample of naive CD4+ T cells from blood. Receptor source: a young woman in good health. Both conserved end residues are part of each CDR3.

TRBJ2-7 TRBV6-1 CASSDHPVGGVEQYF
TRBJ2-5 TRBV5-1 CASSLRGATEETQYF
TRBJ2-3 TRBV5-1 CASRGIDTQYF
TRBJ2-5 TRBV15 CATSSKPRVAGPGTQYF
TRBJ2-3 TRBV29-1 CSVGVGGRAGTDTQYF
TRBJ2-1 TRBV28 CASSFMGGRLYNEQFF
TRBJ2-7 TRBV7-9 CASSFHRENYEQYF
TRBJ2-5 TRBV28 CASSLDSASGRRWETQYF
TRBJ1-4 TRBV19 CASSINPRRPFF
TRBJ2-7 TRBV23-1 CATYRRDRGYEQYF
TRBJ1-2 TRBV15 CATSTRPNRYGYTF
TRBJ1-1 TRBV29-1 CSAETRQGGNTEAFF
TRBJ2-5 TRBV6-5 CASSYSGRRLETQYF
TRBJ1-2 TRBV10-3 CAISRTPEVFHGYTF
TRBJ2-7 TRBV10-3 CAISMTGAEQYF
TRBJ2-7 TRBV5-5 CASSSAGRGYEQYF
TRBJ1-4 TRBV5-1 CASSPNGFSEKLFF
TRBJ2-1 TRBV18 CASSPIRLAGAARYNEQFF
TRBJ2-3 TRBV18 CASSPGRVGADTQYF
TRBJ1-5 TRBV28 CASSPYSNQPQHF
TRBJ2-7 TRBV6-5 CASRGGVGIYEQYF
TRBJ2-7 TRBV9 CASSVGPSGGYEQYF
TRBJ2-1 TRBV7-9 CASSLTQGLAYEQFF
TRBJ1-1 TRBV2 CASSADRGGTEAFF
TRBJ2-2 TRBV5-5 CASITRNTGELFF
TRBJ2-1 TRBV5-1 CASSLFGNHNEQFF
TRBJ2-1 TRBV10-3 CAIGGSYSYNEQFF
TRBJ2-1 TRBV5-1 CASSFTYNEQFF